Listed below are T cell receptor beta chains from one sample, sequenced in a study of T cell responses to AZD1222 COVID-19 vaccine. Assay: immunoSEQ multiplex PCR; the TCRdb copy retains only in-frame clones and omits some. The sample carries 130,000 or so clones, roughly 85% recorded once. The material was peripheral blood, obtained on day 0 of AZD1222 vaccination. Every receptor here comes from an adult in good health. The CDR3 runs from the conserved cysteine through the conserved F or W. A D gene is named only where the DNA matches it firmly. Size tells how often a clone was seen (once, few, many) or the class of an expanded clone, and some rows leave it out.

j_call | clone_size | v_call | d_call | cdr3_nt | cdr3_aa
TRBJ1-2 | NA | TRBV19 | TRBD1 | TGTGCCAGCCAACGGACAGGAGACATCTATGGCTACACCTTC | CASQRTGDIYGYTF
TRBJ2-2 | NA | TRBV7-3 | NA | TGTGCCAGCAGCTTAACCCCCGGGAGAGGCACCGGGGAGCTGTTTTTT | CASSLTPGRGTGELFF
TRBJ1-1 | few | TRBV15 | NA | TGTGCCACCAGCAGAACTATGCAGGGGACCCTAGAAGCTTTCTTT | CATSRTMQGTLEAFF
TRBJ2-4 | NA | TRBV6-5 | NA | TGTGCCAGCAGGGGCGATGAACTAGCCAAAAACATTCAGTACTTC | CASRGDELAKNIQYF
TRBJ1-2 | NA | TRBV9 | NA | TGTGCCAGCAGCTCGCCCCGGGATGCCGGTTCCGGCTACACCTTC | CASSSPRDAGSGYTF
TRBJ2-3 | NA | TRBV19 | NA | TGTGCCAGTAGTATTTCCCCCGGGCCGGCGGGAGATACGCAGTATTTT | CASSISPGPAGDTQYF
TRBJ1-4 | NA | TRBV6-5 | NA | TGTGCCAGCAGTCTCACGTTGTTGGGGGGAAAACTGTTTTTT | CASSLTLLGGKLFF
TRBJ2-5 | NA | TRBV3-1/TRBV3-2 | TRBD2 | TGTGCCAGCAGCCAAGGGCCTGGCGGGGGGGCGGAGACCCAGTACTTC | CASSQGPGGGAETQYF
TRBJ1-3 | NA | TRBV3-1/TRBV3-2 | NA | TGTGCCAGCAGCCAAGATTTGGGTAGGGGGGGAAGCTCTGGAAACACCATATATTTT | CASSQDLGRGGSSGNTIYF
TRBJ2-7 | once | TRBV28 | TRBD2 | TGTGCCAGCAGTCCCGCGGGGGTAGCGGGGGGGTACGAGCAGTACTTC | CASSPAGVAGGYEQYF
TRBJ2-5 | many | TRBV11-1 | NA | TGTGCCAGCAGCTTTACGGGGGGACATCAAGAGACCCAGTACTTC | CASSFTGGHQETQYF
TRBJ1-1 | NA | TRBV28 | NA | TGTGCCAGCAGTCTCCTTTTGGGGGCTGAAGCTTTCTTT | CASSLLLGAEAFF
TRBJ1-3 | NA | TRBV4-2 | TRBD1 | TGTGCCAGCAGCCAATGGACAGGGGGCCTCTCTGGAAACACCATATATTTT | CASSQWTGGLSGNTIYF
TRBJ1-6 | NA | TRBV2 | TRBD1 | TGTGCCAGCAGTGAACAGGGGGCAATTAATTCACCCCTCCACTTT | CASSEQGAINSPLHF
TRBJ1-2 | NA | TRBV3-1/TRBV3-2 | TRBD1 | TGTGCCAGCAGCCCCGACAGGGTTCTTATTGGTGGCTACACCTTC | CASSPDRVLIGGYTF
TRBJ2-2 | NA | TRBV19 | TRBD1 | TGTGCCAGTAGTAGCTCGGGACAGGTCACCGGGGAGCTGTTTTTT | CASSSSGQVTGELFF
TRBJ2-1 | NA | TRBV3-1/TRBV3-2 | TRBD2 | TGTGCCAGCAGCACGTTAGCGGGGTCCGGGGGTGAGCAGTTCTTC | CASSTLAGSGGEQFF
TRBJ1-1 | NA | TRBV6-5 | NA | TGTGCCAGCAGTTACTCGTGGAACACTGAAGCTTTCTTT | CASSYSWNTEAFF
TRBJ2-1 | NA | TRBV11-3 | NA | TGTGCCAGCAGCTCTGGGGGGACTTGGAGCTCCTACAATGAGCAGTTCTTC | CASSSGGTWSSYNEQFF
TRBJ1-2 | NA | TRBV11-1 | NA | TGTGCCAGCAGGACTGCGGGGTCAGGTGGCTACACCTTC | CASRTAGSGGYTF
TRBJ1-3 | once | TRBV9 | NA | TGTGCCAGCACCCCCGCTGAATCCGGAGTCACCATATATTTT | CASTPAESGVTIYF
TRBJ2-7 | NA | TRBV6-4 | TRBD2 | TGTGCCAGCAGGTCATTAGCGGGAGGCCTCTACGAGCAGTACTTC | CASRSLAGGLYEQYF
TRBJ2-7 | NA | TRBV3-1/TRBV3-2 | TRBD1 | TGTGCCAGCAGCCAAGTCGGGACAGGCACCTACGAGCAGTACTTC | CASSQVGTGTYEQYF
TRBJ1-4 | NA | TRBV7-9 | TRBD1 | TGTGCCAGCAGCTTTCCTCGTGGCCAGGGGGGTGAAAAACTGTTTTTT | CASSFPRGQGGEKLFF
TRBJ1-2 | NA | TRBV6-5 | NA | TGTGCCAGCAGGGGAGGGGGGAACTATGGCTACACCTTC | CASRGGGNYGYTF
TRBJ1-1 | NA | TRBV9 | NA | TGTGCCAGCAGCGTAGGACTAGGTGAAGCTTTCTTT | CASSVGLGEAFF
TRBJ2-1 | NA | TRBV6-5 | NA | TGTGCCAGCAAGCGGGACAGCCAGTTCCTCAATGAGCAGTTCTTC | CASKRDSQFLNEQFF
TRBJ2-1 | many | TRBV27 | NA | TGTGCCAGCAGTTTATCGAAGAGCCAGCGGATATACAATGAGCAGTTCTTC | CASSLSKSQRIYNEQFF
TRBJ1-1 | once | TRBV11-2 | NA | TGTGCCAGCAGCTTAGGGCGGGGCTTGAACACTGAAGCTTTCTTT | CASSLGRGLNTEAFF
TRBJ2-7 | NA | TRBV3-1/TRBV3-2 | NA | TGTGCCAGCAGCCAAGTACCAGGGAACAACGAGCAGTACTTC | CASSQVPGNNEQYF
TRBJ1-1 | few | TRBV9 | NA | TGTGCCAGCACACCGGGGATAGTAAACACTGAAGCTTTCTTT | CASTPGIVNTEAFF
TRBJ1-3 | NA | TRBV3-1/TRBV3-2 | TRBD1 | TGTGCCAGCAGCCCCGATGGGACAGGTGGCTCTGGAAACACCATATATTTT | CASSPDGTGGSGNTIYF
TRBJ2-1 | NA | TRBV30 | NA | TGTGCCTGGAGTGTACAAGGGGATGAGCAGTTCTTC | CAWSVQGDEQFF
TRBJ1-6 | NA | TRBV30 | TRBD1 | TGTGCCTGGCTCGGACAGGGAAATTCACCCCTCCACTTT | CAWLGQGNSPLHF
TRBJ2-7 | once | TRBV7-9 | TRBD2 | TGTGCCAGCAGCTCGCTAGCGGGAGAGGCGTACGAGCAGTACTTC | CASSSLAGEAYEQYF
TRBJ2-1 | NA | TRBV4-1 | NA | TGCGCCAGCAGCCGTCTAAACTCCTACAATGAGCAGTTCTTC | CASSRLNSYNEQFF
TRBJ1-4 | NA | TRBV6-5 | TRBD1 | TGTGCCAGCAGTTCGTCCCGAGGGGGCCCTAATGAAAAACTGTTTTTT | CASSSSRGGPNEKLFF
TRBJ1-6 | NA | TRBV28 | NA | TGTGCCAGCAGCCCCCAGGGAACGATAATCTCACCCCTCCACTTT | CASSPQGTIISPLHF